The T cell receptor beta chain described here comes from a study of shared clonotypes between healthy human individuals. Study as a whole: Aged 18 to 49, the donors were a couple of women and three men.

Germline CDR1 and CDR2: SGHTA and FQGNSA. This CDR3 region has 16 residues. V lost 4 bases and J 0 bases, leaving 16 bases between the germline ends. The study, taken as a whole, reports: Clonotypes shared by all four donors outscored non-shared clonotypes in generation probability.

Produced via immunoSEQ multiplex PCR; TCRdb's table is partial and in-frame only. The sample includes about 690,000 clones, 90% of them seen just once. This clone was recorded once. Its antigen is not known. The chain joins TRBV7-2 to TRBJ2-7; D remains unclear. The source is a man between 18 and 29 years old in good health. Some clones in this sample may be carry-over from other donors' samples. Material: memory CD8+ T cells from PBMCs. Sample subset: CD45RO+ cells pooled with CCR7-negative TemRA cells. CDR3 in DNA: TGTGCCAGCAGCTCATCCCCGACTTATAGCTCCTACGAGCAGTACTTC. It encodes CASSSSPTYSSYEQYF.